Listed here are 30 T cell receptor beta chains from one sample, sequenced in a study of beta chain features in type 1 diabetes. TCRB transcripts that were expressed got sequenced, as all of the isolated RNA had been reverse transcribed. Some clones are missing from TCRdb's copy, which holds only in-frame ones; the method was immunoSEQ multiplex PCR. The repertoire holds almost 350,000 clones, with 6.5% to 10% as singletons. Sample: central memory CD4+ T cells from blood. These TCRs come from a woman aged 18-29 years in good health.

This clone was picked up a small number of times. This chain connects TRBV2 to TRBJ2-2, with D maybe TRBD2 (6 bases). This CDR3 has 15 residues. Germline-derived CDR1 and CDR2 are SNHLY and FYNNEI. V lost 7 bases and J 1 base, leaving 13 bases between the germline ends. The CDR3 DNA is TGTGCCAGCACGATTGTGGGACTGAACACCGGGGAGCTGTTTTTT. It yields the protein CASTIVGLNTGELFF.

This clone was counted a few times. This chain joins TRBV6-6 and TRBJ2-7; D might be TRBD2 (6 bases). CDR1 is MNHNY and CDR2 is SVGAGI in the germline V gene (reference sequence). Trimming stripped 7 bases from V and 4 bases from J, with 8 bases between. There are 11 residues in the CDR3. The CDR3 nucleotides are TGTGCCAGCACACGGGGGTACGAGCAGTACTTC. Encoded protein: CASTRGYEQYF.

This clone was seen repeatedly, ten times or more. V and J are TRBV23-1 and TRBJ2-5; tentative D call: TRBD1 (5 bases). TRBV23-1 is an ORF, and what it does is uncertain. This CDR3 comprises 11 residues. V was cut by 10 bases and J by 2 bases, with 8 bases left in between. CDR3 amino acids: CATDSQETQYF. The CDR3 nucleotides are TGCGCCACCGACAGTCAAGAGACCCAGTACTTC.

The chain combines TRBV10-3 with TRBJ2-3, with 10 positions matching TRBD2. Germline CDR1 and CDR2: ENHRY and SYGVKD. Germline trimming cut 6 bases from V and 2 bases from J; bases unmatched to any gene: 5. This CDR3 comprises 15 residues. CDR3 nucleotides: TGTGCCATCAGAGGGACTAGCGAAAACACAGATACGCAGTATTTT. This codes for CAIRGTSENTDTQYF.

This clone was observed a few times. V is TRBV29-1 and J is TRBJ2-3; D not resolved. The V gene lost 8 bases and the J gene lost 2 bases, with 5 bases spanning the gap. CDR3 size: 10 residues. CDR1 is SQVTM and CDR2 is ANQGSEA in the germline V gene. The CDR3 nucleotides are TGCAGCTCATACACAGATACGCAGTATTTT. Protein product: CSSYTDTQYF.

The chain recombines TRBV18 with TRBJ2-1, with 9 bases identical to TRBD1. The CDR3 loop spans 14 amino acids. V shed 5 bases, J shed 8 bases, and the junction held 7 bases outside the gene matches. Germline V gene sequence: CDR1 KGHSH, CDR2 LQKENI. CDR3 sequence: CASSTGGQWYEQFF. CDR3 DNA: TGTGCCAGCTCAACAGGGGGCCAGTGGTATGAGCAGTTCTTC.

V gene TRBV5-1 combines with J gene TRBJ2-1, with D possibly TRBD2 on 5 matching bases. The CDR3 consists of 13 residues. V shed 4 bases and J shed 8 bases, with 13 bases lying between them. CDR1 and CDR2 from the germline V gene are SGHRS and YFSETQ. The CDR3 here is CASSTREVYEQFF. DNA of the CDR3: TGCGCCAGCAGCACTAGAGAGGTCTATGAGCAGTTCTTC. The entire variable domain, with the rest obtained from reference TRBV5-1 and TRBJ2-1, is as follows: KAGVTQTPRYLIKTRGQQVTLSCSPISGHRSVSWYQQTPGQGLQFLFEYFSETQRNKGNFPGRFSGRQFSNSRSEMNVSTLELGDSALYLCASSTREVYEQFFGPGTRLTVL.

This clone was observed many times. V usage is TRBV10-3 and J usage is TRBJ1-4, with TRBD1 matching over 10 bases. Germline-derived CDR1 and CDR2 are ENHRY and SYGVKD. This CDR3 comprises 14 residues. Unmatched junction bases numbered 10, after V lost 10 bases and J lost 8 bases. CDR3 region: CATKTTGGREKLFF. The CDR3 nucleotides read TGTGCCACCAAAACGACAGGGGGCAGAGAAAAACTGTTTTTT.

The J gene is TRBJ1-1, the V gene TRBV7-2; D is ambiguous. Trimming stripped 0 bases from V and 1 base from J, with 3 bases between. Looked up from germline, CDR1 is SGHTA and CDR2 is FQGNSA. There are 13 residues in the CDR3. The chain's CDR3 is CASSLAANTEAFF. The CDR3 nucleotides are TGTGCCAGCAGCTTAGCTGCGAACACTGAAGCTTTCTTT.

At least ten counts were recorded for this clone. V and J are TRBV5-4 and TRBJ2-2; tentatively, D is TRBD1 (5 bases). Trimming shortened V by 3 bases and J by 8 bases, and 14 bases separated the two germline ends. The CDR3 consists of 14 residues. Germline-derived CDR1 and CDR2 are SGHNT and YYREEE (reference sequence). Written as DNA, the CDR3 is TGTGCCAGCAGCTCTCCTACGAAGGGGGGGGAGCTGTTTTTT. It codes for CASSSPTKGGELFF.

This clone was observed a few times. The chain combines TRBV29-1 with TRBJ2-7; TRBD2 matches 14 bases. The germline CDR1 and CDR2 sequences are SQVTM and ANQGSEA. Germline trimming cut 3 bases from V and 6 bases from J; bases unmatched to any gene: 1. The CDR3 covers 13 residues. The chain's CDR3 is CSVEGTSGSEQYF. CDR3 coding DNA: TGCAGCGTTGAGGGGACTAGCGGGAGCGAGCAGTACTTC.

The table lists this clone with a few counts. This chain uses TRBV10-2 with TRBJ2-3; D remains unclear. Germline CDR1 reads WSHSY; CDR2 reads SAAADI. Trimming stripped 6 bases from V and 2 bases from J, with 9 bases between. The CDR3 length is 13 residues. CDR3 nucleotide sequence: TGCGCCAGCAGATCTAGGGCCACAGATACGCAGTATTTT. It translates to CASRSRATDTQYF.

Only a few counts were recorded for this clone. The chain combines TRBV29-1 with TRBJ2-1; 14 nucleotides agree with TRBD2. Germline CDR1 is SQVTM and CDR2 is ANQGSEA. Trimming cost V 5 bases and J 8 bases; bases outside gene matches: 8. There are 15 residues in the CDR3. The CDR3 region is CSVHGTSGSLDEQFF. DNA for the CDR3: TGCAGCGTTCACGGGACTAGCGGGAGTTTGGATGAGCAGTTCTTC.

The V gene is TRBV15, the J gene TRBJ2-1, with 11 bases matching TRBD2. The CDR3 has 17 residues. V shed 3 bases and J 0 bases; nucleotides not matched to a gene: 4. Germline CDR1 LNHNV, CDR2 YYDKDF (reference sequence). CDR3: CATSSPTSGNSYNEQFF. The CDR3 region has the DNA TGTGCCACCAGCAGCCCGACTAGCGGGAACTCCTACAATGAGCAGTTCTTC.

This clone was counted between two and nine times. V gene TRBV21-1 combines with J gene TRBJ2-1; the table names TRBD2, a call not compared with the DNA. TRBV21-1 is classified as a pseudogene. The CDR3 has 10 amino acids. In DNA form, the CDR3 reads TGTGCCAGGGAAACTAGGGAGCAGTTCTTC. As protein: CARETREQFF.

The V gene is TRBV9, the J gene TRBJ2-1; perhaps D is TRBD1 or TRBD2 (5 bases each). Trimming took 0 bases from V and 6 from J, leaving 10 bases between them. This CDR3 contains 14 residues. Germline CDR1 reads SGDLS; CDR2 reads YYNGEE. CDR3 amino acids: CASSVEGRSNEQFF. The CDR3 DNA reads TGTGCCAGCAGCGTAGAGGGACGTTCCAATGAGCAGTTCTTC.

The genes are TRBV25-1 and TRBJ2-5; 12 bases are a match to TRBD2. The V gene end was trimmed by 1 base and the J gene end by 5 bases; junction bases not matched to a gene: 5. The CDR3 runs to 16 residues. CDR1 and CDR2 from the germline V gene are MGHDK and SYGVNS. CDR3: CASSEWGTSGWETQYF. DNA of the CDR3: TGTGCCAGCAGTGAATGGGGGACTAGCGGGTGGGAGACCCAGTACTTC.

This chain joins TRBV28 and TRBJ2-4, with D perhaps TRBD2 (6 bases). With 6 bases removed from V and 3 bases from J, the gap between germline ends came to 18 bases. Germline V gene data show CDR1 as MDHEN and CDR2 as SYDVKM. CDR3 length equals 16 residues. The CDR3 coding sequence is TGTGCCAGCAGCGCTGGCGGGGTAAAGGGCAAAAACATTCAGTACTTC. This gives the protein CASSAGGVKGKNIQYF. The variable domain in full, completed from reference TRBV28 and TRBJ2-4, reads DVKVTQSSRYLVKRTGEKVFLECVQDMDHENMFWYRQDPGLGLRLIYFSYDVKMKEKGDIPEGYSVSREKKERFSLILESASTNQTSMYLCASSAGGVKGKNIQYFGAGTRLSVL.

This clone has more than one count but fewer than ten. The chain uses TRBV5-1 and TRBJ2-1, with D unresolved. V lost 0 bases, J lost 5 bases, and 15 bases lay in between. Germline loops: CDR1 SGHRS, CDR2 YFSETQ. This CDR3 region has 16 residues. CDR3 DNA: TGCGCCAGCAGCTTGGTAGTAACGGCCTGGGACAATGAGCAGTTCTTC. This codes for CASSLVVTAWDNEQFF.

This clone was counted at least ten times. In the same sample, other DNA sequences code for this CDR3. V usage is TRBV7-9 and J usage is TRBJ2-3; no firm D call. The CDR3 sequence is 13 residues long. From germline, CDR1 is SEHNR and CDR2 FQNEAQ (reference sequence). Trimming removed 1 base at V and 1 base at J, with 3 bases between. CDR3 DNA sequence: TGTGCCAGCAGCTTAGTTGGCACAGATACGCAGTATTTT. Amino acid sequence: CASSLVGTDTQYF.

This clone was seen only a few times. The genes are TRBV7-9 and TRBJ2-7; TRBD1 matches 7 bases. Germline values: CDR1 SEHNR, CDR2 FQNEAQ (reference sequence). V lost 3 bases and J lost 3; bases outside the gene matches: 5. The length of the CDR3 is 14 residues. Here the CDR3 reads CASSLGQSNYEQYF. For the CDR3, the DNA is TGTGCCAGCAGCTTGGGACAGAGTAACTACGAGCAGTACTTC.

The genes are TRBV7-9 and TRBJ2-3, with a possible D match to TRBD2 (5 bases). There are 16 residues in the CDR3. Germline CDR1 reads SEHNR; CDR2 reads FQNEAQ (reference sequence). V shed 4 bases and J shed 0 bases, with 14 bases lying between them. CDR3 amino acids: CASSSTKGESTDTQYF. The CDR3 DNA is TGTGCCAGCAGCTCCACTAAGGGAGAGAGCACAGATACGCAGTATTTT.

The chain is built from TRBV28 and TRBJ1-5, with a weak D call TRBD1 (5 bases). The CDR3 consists of 12 residues. From germline, CDR1 is MDHEN and CDR2 SYDVKM. Trimming removed 6 bases at V and 7 bases at J, with 10 bases between. The CDR3 sequence: CASRDKKQPQHF. The CDR3 DNA reads TGTGCCAGCAGGGACAAAAAACAGCCCCAGCATTTT.

The sample holds many counts of this clone. The rearrangement uses TRBV5-4 and TRBJ2-3; D is ambiguous. V was cut by 1 base and J by 5 bases, with 14 bases left in between. CDR1 is SGHNT and CDR2 is YYREEE in the germline V gene (reference sequence). CDR3 length: 15 residues. The CDR3: CASSLNPDALDTQYF. DNA for the CDR3: TGTGCCAGCAGCTTGAACCCGGACGCCCTAGATACGCAGTATTTT.

The chain combines TRBV7-9 with TRBJ2-1, with 7 bases aligning to TRBD2. Germline values: CDR1 SEHNR, CDR2 FQNEAQ (reference sequence). This CDR3 is built from 16 residues. With 5 bases clipped from V and 7 bases from J, the junction kept 14 bases outside the gene matches. CDR3 DNA: TGTGCCAGCAGCCTGACCGGGACTACCTTAGGGAATGAGCAGTTCTTC. Protein: CASSLTGTTLGNEQFF.

The CDR3: CASSQDWRVNYEQYF. In nucleotides, the CDR3 is TGCGCCAGCAGCCAAGATTGGAGGGTAAACTACGAGCAGTACTTC. The rearrangement joins TRBV4-1 to TRBJ2-7; D possibly corresponds to TRBD2 (6 bases). The CDR3 length is 15 residues. Looked up from germline, CDR1 is MGHRA and CDR2 is YSYEKL. Trimming pared 0 bases from V and 3 bases from J, leaving 12 bases between.

This chain links TRBV6-1 with TRBJ2-6; D gene unclear. The CDR3 has 13 residues. V shed 8 bases and J shed 0 bases, with 5 bases lying between them. Looked up from germline, CDR1 is MNHNS and CDR2 is SASEGT. CDR3 in amino acids: CASALSGANVLTF. The CDR3 DNA reads as TGTGCCAGCGCCCTCTCTGGGGCCAACGTCCTGACTTTC.

The CDR3 sequence is CASSVGHRSIYEQYF. CDR3 sequence (DNA): TGTGCCAGCAGCGTCGGACACCGGAGCATCTACGAGCAGTACTTC. This rearrangement joins TRBV9 to TRBJ2-7, with D tentatively TRBD1 (5 bases). CDR3 length equals 15 residues. CDR1 is SGDLS, CDR2 YYNGEE, per germline. Trimming took off 2 bases at V and 3 bases at J, with 15 bases between the two ends.

V gene TRBV7-2 combines with J gene TRBJ1-2; D is undetermined. The CDR3 extends over 14 amino acids. The germline V gene has CDR1 SGHTA and CDR2 FQGNSA. Trimming left V 1 base short and J 4 bases short, with 10 bases between. For the CDR3, the DNA is TGTGCCAGCAGCTTAGATGCCTGGGGCTATGGCTACACCTTC. Protein product: CASSLDAWGYGYTF.

The chain links TRBV18 to TRBJ2-7, with 9 bases aligning to TRBD1. The CDR3 spans 14 residues. Germline loops: CDR1 KGHSH, CDR2 LQKENI. The V and J ends lost 3 bases and 5 bases, in that order; junction bases with no gene match: 5. The CDR3 bases are TGTGCCAGCTCACCGGGGACAGGGATCCACGAGCAGTACTTC. It translates to CASSPGTGIHEQYF.